This TCR beta chain was sequenced during a study of CD8+ T cells in alopecia areata. The authors extracted RNA and reverse transcribed it into cDNA as the sequencing template. The repertoire was sequenced with immunoSEQ multiplex PCR; TCRdb's copy has only in-frame clones and lacks some. The sample carries 250,000 or so clones, 67% recorded once. This clone was seen only a few times. What it binds is not known. Germline values: CDR1 SEHNR, CDR2 FQNEAQ (reference sequence). Trimming stripped 0 bases from V and 5 bases from J, with 18 bases between. CDR3 length equals 17 residues. General study results and limits: Greater clonality was observed in lesional scalp samples, especially alopecia totalis/universalis, versus normal scalp.

The V and J genes are TRBV7-9 and TRBJ2-3; D might be TRBD2 (5 bases). This clonotype was sampled from a human donor with alopecia areata. The source was CD4+ T cells sorted from blood, collected at week 0. CDR3 nucleotides: TGTGCCAGCAGCTTAGCGCGACTTAGCGAAGCCCAAGATACGCAGTATTTT. It encodes CASSLARLSEAQDTQYF.